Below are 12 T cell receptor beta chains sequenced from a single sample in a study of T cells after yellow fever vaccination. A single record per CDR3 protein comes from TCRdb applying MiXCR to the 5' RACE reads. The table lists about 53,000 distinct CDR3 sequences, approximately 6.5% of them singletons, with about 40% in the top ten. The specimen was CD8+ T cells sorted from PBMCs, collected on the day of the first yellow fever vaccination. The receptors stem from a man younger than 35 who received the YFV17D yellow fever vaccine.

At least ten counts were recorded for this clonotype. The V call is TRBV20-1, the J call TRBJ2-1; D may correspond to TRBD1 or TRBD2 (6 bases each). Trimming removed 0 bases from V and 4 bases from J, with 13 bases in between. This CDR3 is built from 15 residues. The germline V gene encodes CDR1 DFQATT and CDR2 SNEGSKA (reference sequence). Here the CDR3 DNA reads TGCAGTGCTAGAGATCGGGGGCGGTGGTACAATGAGCAGTTCTTC. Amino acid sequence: CSARDRGRWYNEQFF.

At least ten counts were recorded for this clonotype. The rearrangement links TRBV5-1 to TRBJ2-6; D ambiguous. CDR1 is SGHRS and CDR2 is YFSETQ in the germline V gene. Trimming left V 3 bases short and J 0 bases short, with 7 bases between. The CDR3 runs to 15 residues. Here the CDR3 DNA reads TGCGCCAGCAGCTCGACTGGCTCTGGGGCCAACGTCCTGACTTTC. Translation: CASSSTGSGANVLTF.

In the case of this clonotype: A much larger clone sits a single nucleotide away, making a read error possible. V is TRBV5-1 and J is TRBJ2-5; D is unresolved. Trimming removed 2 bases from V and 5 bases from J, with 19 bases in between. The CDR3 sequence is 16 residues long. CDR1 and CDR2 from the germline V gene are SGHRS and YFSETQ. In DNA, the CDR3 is TGCGCCAGCAGCTTCGAAGTGTCTTCCCCCCATGAGACCCAGTACTTC. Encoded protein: CASSFEVSSPHETQYF.

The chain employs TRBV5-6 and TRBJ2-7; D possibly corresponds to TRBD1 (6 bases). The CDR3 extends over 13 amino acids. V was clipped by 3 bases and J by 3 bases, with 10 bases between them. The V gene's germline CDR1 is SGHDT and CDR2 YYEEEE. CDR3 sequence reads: CASSSRDNYEQYV. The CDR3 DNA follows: TGTGCCAGCAGCTCCCGGGACAACTACGAGCAGTACGTC.

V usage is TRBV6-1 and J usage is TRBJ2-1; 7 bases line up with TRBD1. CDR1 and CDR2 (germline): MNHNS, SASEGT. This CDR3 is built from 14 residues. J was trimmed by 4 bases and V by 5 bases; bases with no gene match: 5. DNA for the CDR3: TGTGCCAGCAGTCCAGGGGGTTTATACAATGAGCAGTTCTTC. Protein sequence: CASSPGGLYNEQFF.

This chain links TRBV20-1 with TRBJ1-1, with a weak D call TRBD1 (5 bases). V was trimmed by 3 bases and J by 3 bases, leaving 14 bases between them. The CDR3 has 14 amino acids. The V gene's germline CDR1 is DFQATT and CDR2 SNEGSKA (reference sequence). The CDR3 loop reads CSASPTDIYTEAFF. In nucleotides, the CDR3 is TGCAGTGCTAGTCCGACAGATATTTACACTGAAGCTTTCTTT.

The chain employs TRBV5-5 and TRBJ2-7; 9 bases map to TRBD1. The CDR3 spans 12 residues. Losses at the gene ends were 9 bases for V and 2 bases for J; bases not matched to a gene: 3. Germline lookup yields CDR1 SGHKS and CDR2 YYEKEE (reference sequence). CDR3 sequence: CATGQGTYEQYF. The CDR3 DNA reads TGTGCCACCGGACAGGGGACCTACGAGCAGTACTTC.

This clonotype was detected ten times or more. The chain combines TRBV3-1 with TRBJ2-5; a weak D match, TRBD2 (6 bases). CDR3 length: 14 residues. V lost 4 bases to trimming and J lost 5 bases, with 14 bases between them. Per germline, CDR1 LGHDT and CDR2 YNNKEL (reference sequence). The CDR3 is CASSRIGAGETQYF. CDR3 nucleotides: TGTGCCAGCAGCCGTATCGGGGCGGGGGAGACCCAGTACTTC.

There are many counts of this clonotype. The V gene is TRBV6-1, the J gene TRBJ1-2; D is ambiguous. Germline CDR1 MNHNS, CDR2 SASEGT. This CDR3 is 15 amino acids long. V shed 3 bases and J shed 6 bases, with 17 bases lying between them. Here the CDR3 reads CASSDFPPGLNGYTF. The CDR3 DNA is TGTGCCAGCAGTGATTTTCCGCCTGGACTGAATGGCTACACCTTC.

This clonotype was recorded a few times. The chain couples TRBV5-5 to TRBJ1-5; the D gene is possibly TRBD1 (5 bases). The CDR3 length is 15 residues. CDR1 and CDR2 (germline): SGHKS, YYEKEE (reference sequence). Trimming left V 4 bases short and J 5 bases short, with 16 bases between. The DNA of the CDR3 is TGTGCCAGCAGCCCGGACGGGGGTAACCATCAGCCCCAGCATTTT. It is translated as CASSPDGGNHQPQHF. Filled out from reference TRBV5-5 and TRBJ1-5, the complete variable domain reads DAGVTQSPTHLIKTRGQQVTLRCSPISGHKSVSWYQQVLGQGPQFIFQYYEKEERGRGNFPDRFSARQFPNYSSELNVNALLLGDSALYLCASSPDGGNHQPQHFGDGTRLSIL.

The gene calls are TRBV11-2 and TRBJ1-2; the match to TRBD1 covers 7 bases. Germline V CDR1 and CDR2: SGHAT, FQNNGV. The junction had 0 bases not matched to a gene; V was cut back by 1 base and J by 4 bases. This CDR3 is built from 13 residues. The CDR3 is CASSLGTGYGYTF. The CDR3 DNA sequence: TGTGCCAGCAGCTTAGGGACAGGCTATGGCTACACCTTC. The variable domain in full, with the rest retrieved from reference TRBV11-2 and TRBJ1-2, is EAGVAQSPRYKIIEKRQSVAFWCNPISGHATLYWYQQILGQGPKLLIQFQNNGVVDDSQLPKDRFSAERLKGVDSTLKIQPAKLEDSAVYLCASSLGTGYGYTFGSGTRLTVV.

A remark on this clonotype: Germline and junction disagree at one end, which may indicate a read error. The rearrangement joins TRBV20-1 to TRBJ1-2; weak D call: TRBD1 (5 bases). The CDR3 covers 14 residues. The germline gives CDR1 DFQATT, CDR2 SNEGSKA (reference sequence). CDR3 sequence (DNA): TGCAGTGCTAGCTTCAGGGATCCTAACTTTGGCTACACCTTC. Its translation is CSASFRDPNFGYTF.